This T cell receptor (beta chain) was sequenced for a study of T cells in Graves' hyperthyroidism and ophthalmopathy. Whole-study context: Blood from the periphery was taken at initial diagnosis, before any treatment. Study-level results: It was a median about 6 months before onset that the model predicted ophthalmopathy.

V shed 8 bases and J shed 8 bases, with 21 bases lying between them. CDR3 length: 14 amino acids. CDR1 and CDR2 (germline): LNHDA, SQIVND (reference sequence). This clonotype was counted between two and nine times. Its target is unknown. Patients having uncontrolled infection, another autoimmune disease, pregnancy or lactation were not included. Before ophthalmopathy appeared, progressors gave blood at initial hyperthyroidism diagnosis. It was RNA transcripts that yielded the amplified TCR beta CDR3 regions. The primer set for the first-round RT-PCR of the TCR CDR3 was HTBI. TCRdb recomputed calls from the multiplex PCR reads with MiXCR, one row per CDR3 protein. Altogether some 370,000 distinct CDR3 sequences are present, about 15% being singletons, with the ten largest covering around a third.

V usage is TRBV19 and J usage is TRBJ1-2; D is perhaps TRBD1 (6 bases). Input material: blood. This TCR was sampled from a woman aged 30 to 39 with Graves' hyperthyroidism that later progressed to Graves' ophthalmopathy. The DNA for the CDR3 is TGTGCCAGTGCGAGGACAGCCTTCCCGGGAGGCTACACCTTC. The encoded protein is CASARTAFPGGYTF.